The TCR beta chain under discussion was sequenced for a study of cytomegalovirus exposure and HLA in healthy donors. At the level of the study: Early released data had tens of millions of unique TCRs, all coming from HLA-typed donors.

Study-wide points: The study listed under 200 cytomegalovirus-associated TCR beta chains.

The PCR ran on 60 Vbeta and 13 Jbeta primers. TCRdb's copy holds only in-frame clones and misses some; the assay was immunoSEQ multiplex PCR. The table lists approximately 140,000 clones, approximately 80% of them singletons. A remark on this clone: Its antigen is as yet unknown.

The CDR3 has 16 amino acids. With 1 base removed from V and 6 bases from J, the gap between germline ends came to 19 bases. Per the germline V gene, CDR1 is MDHEN and CDR2 is SYDVKM. This TCR was sampled from a middle-aged man in good health and CMV-seronegative. The genes are TRBV28 and TRBJ2-7; TRBD2 might be the D (6 bases). Sequencing was carried out using PBMCs. The CDR3 DNA follows: TGTGCCAGCAGTTTATCGGGGGAGCTCTGCGTAGGCGAGCAGTACTTC. This sequence encodes CASSLSGELCVGEQYF.